Given below is one T cell receptor (beta chain) in context. Germline V lookup: CDR1 MNHNY, CDR2 SVGAGI (reference sequence). CDR3 size: 14 residues. V was cut by 4 bases and J by 4 bases, with 11 bases left in between. The data were taken from a study of blood T cell repertoires in COVID-19. Using immunoSEQ multiplex PCR, the repertoire was profiled, and TCRdb retains in-frame clones only, with some absent. The sample consists of under 300,000 clones, 75% to 90% of them appearing once. The specimen sequenced was peripheral blood. This clonotype originated in a woman between 35 and 50 years old who had recovered from COVID-19. The V call is TRBV6-6, the J call TRBJ2-1; weak D call: TRBD1 (5 bases). The CDR3 here is CASSWGRTYNEQFF. The CDR3, as DNA: TGTGCCAGCAGTTGGGGCCGCACTTACAATGAGCAGTTCTTC.